A selection of T cell receptor beta chains follows, all from one sample in a study of CD8 T cells in ankylosing spondylitis. Using its own MiXCR run on the 5' RACE reads, TCRdb lists one record per CDR3 protein. The sample carries some 340,000 distinct CDR3 sequences, approximately 15% recorded once. Sequenced material: blood, either unsorted or a sorted T cell fraction (not recorded which). Receptor source: a male donor with ankylosing spondylitis or in good health (not recorded which). The CDR3 runs from the conserved cysteine through the conserved F or W. A D gene is named only where the DNA matches it firmly. Size values are once, few and many counts, or a class for expanded clones, and some rows have none.

17	TRBV6-5	TRBJ2-1	TRBD1	few	TGTGCCAGCAGTTACCCCCTTCCAGGGGGCGTCTGCAGTGAGCAGTTCTTC	CASSYPLPGGVCSEQFF
16	TRBV4-1	TRBJ2-3	TRBD1	NA	TGCGCCAGCAGCCAGACGACAGGGATCAGCACAGATACGCAGTATTTT	CASSQTTGISTDTQYF
13	TRBV20-1	TRBJ1-2	NA	many	TGCAGTGCTAGGATTTCAGGGGCGGGGGACTACACCTTC	CSARISGAGDYTF
13	TRBV7-2	TRBJ2-3	NA	NA	TGTGCCAGCAGCTTGAGTGGTTCAGAGACGCAGTATTTT	CASSLSGSETQYF
15	TRBV12-3/TRBV12-4	TRBJ1-3	NA	many	TGTGCCAGCAGCCCCAGGGAAGCCTCTGGAAACACCATATATTTT	CASSPREASGNTIYF
17	TRBV19	TRBJ1-1	TRBD1	few	TGTGCCAGTAGTAGTCCCCGGACAGGGGGTAGGAACACTGAAGCTTTCTTT	CASSSPRTGGRNTEAFF
13	TRBV15	TRBJ2-5	NA	NA	TGTGCCACCAGCTTGGTTGCTCAAGAGACCCAGTACTTC	CATSLVAQETQYF
13	TRBV5-1	TRBJ2-5	TRBD1	NA	TGCGCCAGCAGCATCGGGACAGTAGAGACCCAGTACTTC	CASSIGTVETQYF
15	TRBV5-1	TRBJ2-1	NA	many	TGCGCCAGCAGCTTGCAGACAGGCTCCTACAATGAGCAGTTCTTC	CASSLQTGSYNEQFF
15	TRBV20-1	TRBJ2-2	TRBD2	NA	TGCAGTGCTAGAGCCGGGACTAGAGTAACCGGGGAGCTGTTTTTT	CSARAGTRVTGELFF
16	TRBV5-1	TRBJ2-3	TRBD1	few	TGCGCCAGCAGCTTGACGGGACAGGGGGCCCGATATACGCAGTATTTT	CASSLTGQGARYTQYF
14	TRBV12-3/TRBV12-4	TRBJ1-6	TRBD1	NA	TGTGCCAGCAGTTCGACAGGGGCTGTATCACCCCTCCACTTT	CASSSTGAVSPLHF
12	TRBV5-1	TRBJ2-7	NA	few	TGCGCCAGCAGCCAGCAGGGCTACGAGCAGTACTTC	CASSQQGYEQYF
16	TRBV7-2	TRBJ2-1	NA	few	TGTGCCAGCAGCTTGGAGGGGGGGCCGTCCTACAATGAGCAGTTCTTC	CASSLEGGPSYNEQFF
16	TRBV9	TRBJ1-4	NA	NA	TGTGCCAGCAGCCCAGGCCCCATAGCAACTAATGAAAAACTGTTTTTT	CASSPGPIATNEKLFF
11	TRBV20-1	TRBJ2-1	NA	few	TGCAGTCCCCGGAGGGACAATGAGCAGTTCTTC	CSPRRDNEQFF
15	TRBV5-6	TRBJ2-5	TRBD1	few	TGTGCCAGCAGCTTGCTGAGACAGGGGAGCGAGACCCAGTACTTC	CASSLLRQGSETQYF
16	TRBV13	TRBJ2-2	NA	NA	TGTGCCAGCACCGTAGCAGGGGCGACCAACACCGGGGAGCTGTTTTTT	CASTVAGATNTGELFF
14	TRBV7-9	TRBJ1-4	NA	few	TGTGCCAGCAGCTACAGTTCGGGCAGGGAAAAACTGTTTTTT	CASSYSSGREKLFF
15	TRBV20-1	TRBJ2-5	TRBD2	few	TGCAGTGCTAGAGATCTTCAGCGGGAGAAAGAGACCCAGTACTTC	CSARDLQREKETQYF
14	TRBV20-1	TRBJ2-5	NA	few	TGCAGTGCTAGAGATGGTAGCGGACAAGAGACCCAGTACTTC	CSARDGSGQETQYF
16	TRBV5-1	TRBJ2-3	NA	NA	TGCGCCAGCAGCCGAGGCGGGACTGGCAGCACAGATACGCAGTATTTT	CASSRGGTGSTDTQYF
17	TRBV3-1	TRBJ2-1	NA	few	TGTGCCAGCAGCCAAGATTCAGGGCTAGCGCTATACAATGAGCAGTTCTTC	CASSQDSGLALYNEQFF
14	TRBV20-1	TRBJ1-1	NA	few	TGCAGTGCTAAGTCTGGAGGGGGGAACACTGAAGCTTTCTTT	CSAKSGGGNTEAFF
15	TRBV6-1	TRBJ2-5	NA	NA	TGTGCCAGCAAGGGAGTTGGGCGGACCCAAGAGACCCAGTACTTC	CASKGVGRTQETQYF
15	TRBV9	TRBJ1-1	NA	few	TGTGCCAGCAGCGCGACGACAGTTCCGAACACTGAAGCTTTCTTT	CASSATTVPNTEAFF
13	TRBV28	TRBJ2-3	NA	NA	TGTGCCAGCAAGGGGGTTAATACAGATACGCAGTATTTT	CASKGVNTDTQYF
14	TRBV10-2	TRBJ2-5	NA	few	TGCGCCAGCAGTGAGGACGGGTCTTGGGAGACCCAGTACTTC	CASSEDGSWETQYF
16	TRBV6-2/TRBV6-3	TRBJ2-2	TRBD1	NA	TGTGCCAGCAGTGCCTGGACAGGGACGAACACCGGGGAGCTGTTTTTT	CASSAWTGTNTGELFF